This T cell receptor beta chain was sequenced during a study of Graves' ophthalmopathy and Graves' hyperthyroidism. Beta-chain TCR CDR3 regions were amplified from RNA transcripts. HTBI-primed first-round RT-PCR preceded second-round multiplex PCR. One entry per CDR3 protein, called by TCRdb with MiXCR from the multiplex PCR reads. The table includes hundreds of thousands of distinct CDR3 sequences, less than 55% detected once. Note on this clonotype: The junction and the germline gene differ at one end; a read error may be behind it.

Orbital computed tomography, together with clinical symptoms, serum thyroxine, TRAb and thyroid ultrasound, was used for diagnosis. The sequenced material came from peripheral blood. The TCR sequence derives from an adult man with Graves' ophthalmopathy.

This CDR3 reads CASSQEPDASYEQYF. For the CDR3, the DNA is TGCGCCAGCAGCCAAGAACCCGACGCCTCCTACGAGCAGTACTTC. The chain carries TRBV5-8 and TRBJ2-7; D gene unclear. In germline, CDR1 is SGHTS, CDR2 YDEGEE. The CDR3 spans 15 residues.